Each of the 20 T cell receptor beta chains below was sequenced from the same sample in a study of shared clonotypes between healthy human individuals. Here immunoSEQ multiplex PCR was the method, and the copy in TCRdb shows in-frame clones only, minus some. The sample includes more than 850,000 clones, about 84% of them seen just once. The sample taken for sequencing was memory CD4+ T cells from PBMCs. Subset in this sample: CD45RA-negative fraction. These receptors all stem from a man aged 18 to 35 in good health. Some clones in this sample may be carry-over from other donors' samples.

Note on this clone: The same CDR3 arises from other DNA sequences in this sample as well. The chain links TRBV18 to TRBJ2-5; 14 nucleotides match TRBD2. The germline gives CDR1 KGHSH, CDR2 LQKENI. With V trimmed by 3 bases and J by 4 bases, 4 bases remained unmatched. The CDR3 consists of 16 residues. CDR3 sequence (DNA): TGTGCCAGCTCACCTGGGACTAGCGGGAGCCGAGAGACCCAGTACTTC. Its translation is CASSPGTSGSRETQYF.

The V call is TRBV10-3, the J call TRBJ2-6; D is unclear. This CDR3 region has 18 residues. The V end lost 10 bases, the J end lost 0 bases, and 22 bases lay between the germline ends. The V gene's germline CDR1 is ENHRY and CDR2 SYGVKD. The CDR3 DNA reads as TGTGCCACTCGCCATGACCCCCATCCCGACTCTGGGGCCAACGTCCTGACTTTC. Residues: CATRHDPHPDSGANVLTF.

The chain combines TRBV9 with TRBJ1-1; perhaps TRBD1 as D (5 bases). Between the trimmed V and J ends, which lost 5 bases and 4 bases, there was a span of 15 bases. The CDR3 loop spans 14 amino acids. Germline V gene lookup returns CDR1 SGDLS and CDR2 YYNGEE. The CDR3 DNA follows: TGTGCCAGCAGTTTGACCCGGGGGGGCACTGAAGCTTTCTTT. It specifies CASSLTRGGTEAFF. The full variable domain, in which reference TRBV9 and TRBJ1-1 provide the parts outside the CDR3, is DSGVTQTPKHLITATGQRVTLRCSPRSGDLSVYWYQQSLDQGLQFLIQYYNGEERAKGNILERFSAQQFPDLHSELNLSSLELGDSALYFCASSLTRGGTEAFFGQGTRLTVV.

This sequence joins TRBV30 and TRBJ2-2, with D tentatively TRBD1 (5 bases). The V end was cut by 0 bases, the J end by 0 bases, with 8 bases between. The germline V gene encodes CDR1 GTSNPN and CDR2 SVGIG (reference sequence). The CDR3 covers 15 residues. Here the CDR3 reads CAWSVGVPNTGELFF. The CDR3 DNA is TGTGCCTGGAGTGTAGGGGTCCCGAACACCGGGGAGCTGTTTTTT.

The gene calls are TRBV6-5 and TRBJ2-7; TRBD1 is a possible D gene (5 bases). This CDR3 spans 14 amino acids. CDR1 is MNHEY and CDR2 is SVGAGI in the germline V gene. V was cut by 0 bases and J by 2 bases, with 8 bases left in between. CDR3 nucleotide sequence: TGTGCCAGCAGTTACTCGCCGGACACCTACGAGCAGTACTTC. This encodes CASSYSPDTYEQYF.

The rearrangement links TRBV6-1 to TRBJ1-4, with D perhaps matching TRBD1 (5 bases). Trimming took 2 bases from V and 4 from J, leaving 14 bases between them. The CDR3 covers 16 residues. Germline CDR1 reads MNHNS; CDR2 reads SASEGT. The CDR3 DNA sequence: TGTGCCAGCAGTGAACGGCCCGGACAATTTAATGAAAAACTGTTTTTT. Its protein is CASSERPGQFNEKLFF.

The rearrangement links TRBV5-1 to TRBJ2-7; perhaps TRBD2 as D (6 bases). The CDR3 contains 13 residues. V was clipped by 2 bases and J by 6 bases, with 12 bases between them. Per germline, CDR1 SGHRS and CDR2 YFSETQ. CDR3 DNA sequence: TGCGCCAGCAGCTTCGCAGGAGCGGGCGAGCAGTACTTC. Encoded protein: CASSFAGAGEQYF. Based on the CDR3 plus reference TRBV5-1 and TRBJ2-7, the full variable domain is KAGVTQTPRYLIKTRGQQVTLSCSPISGHRSVSWYQQTPGQGLQFLFEYFSETQRNKGNFPGRFSGRQFSNSRSEMNVSTLELGDSALYLCASSFAGAGEQYFGPGTRLTVT.

The rearrangement uses TRBV7-6 and TRBJ1-5; D perhaps matches TRBD1 (6 bases). The CDR3 has 13 amino acids. V lost 5 bases and J 6 bases, leaving 11 bases between the germline ends. The germline CDR1 and CDR2 sequences are SGHVS and FNYEAQ. In nucleotides, the CDR3 is TGTGCCAGCAGCCCGGGACAAACTCAGCCCCAGCATTTT. Amino acid sequence: CASSPGQTQPQHF. Combining the CDR3 with reference TRBV7-6 and TRBJ1-5 gives the whole variable domain GAGVSQSPRYKVTKRGQDVALRCDPISGHVSLYWYRQALGQGPEFLTYFNYEAQQDKSGLPNDRFSAERPEGSISTLTIQRTEQRDSAMYRCASSPGQTQPQHFGDGTRLSIL.

The chain is built from TRBV4-1 and TRBJ2-5; 7 positions match TRBD2. Trimming removed 4 bases from V and 1 base from J; junction bases left unmatched: 6. The CDR3 covers 15 residues. The germline V gene encodes CDR1 MGHRA and CDR2 YSYEKL. CDR3 loop: CASSPSGTSQETQYF. For the CDR3, the DNA is TGCGCCAGCAGCCCCAGCGGGACCTCCCAAGAGACCCAGTACTTC.

This chain connects TRBV4-1 to TRBJ1-4; TRBD1 aligns across 7 bases. This CDR3 contains 17 residues. Germline V CDR1 and CDR2: MGHRA, YSYEKL. Trimming cost V 2 bases and J 0 bases; bases outside gene matches: 6. The CDR3 loop is CASSQNPGTATNEKLFF. CDR3 in DNA: TGCGCCAGCAGCCAAAACCCAGGGACAGCAACTAATGAAAAACTGTTTTTT.

V gene TRBV7-9 combines with J gene TRBJ2-7; 8 nucleotides match TRBD1. J was trimmed by 11 bases and V by 5 bases; bases with no gene match: 20. The CDR3 contains 16 residues. Per germline, CDR1 SEHNR and CDR2 FQNEAQ (reference sequence). CDR3 residues: CASSPKSQGASTREYF. Written as DNA, the CDR3 is TGTGCCAGCAGCCCAAAAAGCCAGGGGGCCAGCACCCGGGAGTACTTC.

This chain uses TRBV18 with TRBJ2-4; the D is unclear. The germline V and J ends were trimmed by 3 bases and 0 bases, with 18 bases remaining between them. Germline assignment: CDR1 KGHSH and CDR2 LQKENI. The CDR3 is 18 residues long. In DNA form, the CDR3 reads TGTGCCAGCTCACCCAGGCCGATCCAAGGGCTAGCCAAAAACATTCAGTACTTC. This codes for CASSPRPIQGLAKNIQYF. Based on the CDR3 plus reference TRBV18 and TRBJ2-4, the full variable domain is NAGVMQNPRHLVRRRGQEARLRCSPMKGHSHVYWYRQLPEEGLKFMVYLQKENIIDESGMPKERFSAEFPKEGPSILRIQQVVRGDSAAYFCASSPRPIQGLAKNIQYFGAGTRLSVL.

The rearrangement links TRBV19 to TRBJ2-3, with a possible D match to TRBD1 (5 bases). Trimming removed 3 bases from V and 1 base from J, with 11 bases in between. CDR1 and CDR2 (germline): LNHDA, SQIVND (reference sequence). This CDR3 is 15 amino acids long. CDR3 loop: CASSMYGQGTDTQYF. CDR3 DNA sequence: TGTGCCAGTAGTATGTACGGACAAGGCACAGATACGCAGTATTTT.

The genes are TRBV19 and TRBJ1-2; D gene unclear. CDR1 LNHDA and CDR2 SQIVND come from the germline V gene (reference sequence). The V end was cut by 6 bases, the J end by 8 bases, with 25 bases between. CDR3 size: 16 residues. In DNA form, the CDR3 reads TGTGCCAGTAGCCCCCTCCTTGGCGCGGGCTCGAGAGGCTACACCTTC. Amino acids: CASSPLLGAGSRGYTF.

This clone came up once. The genes are TRBV28 and TRBJ1-2; the D is unclear. The germline CDR1 and CDR2 sequences are MDHEN and SYDVKM. The CDR3 totals 13 residues. V was trimmed by 6 bases and J by 5 bases, leaving 13 bases between them. Written as DNA, the CDR3 is TGTGCCAGCAGAATAGGACTAGGGTATGGCTACACCTTC. Protein: CASRIGLGYGYTF.

This clone was counted a few times. V and J are TRBV27 and TRBJ2-7, with D possibly TRBD1 on 6 matching bases. V was clipped by 6 bases and J by 5 bases, with 17 bases between them. The CDR3 spans 14 residues. Germline-derived CDR1 and CDR2 are MNHEY and SMNVEV (reference sequence). This chain's CDR3 is CASRLKVQGHEQYF. The CDR3 coding sequence is TGTGCCAGCAGGCTAAAGGTTCAGGGGCACGAGCAGTACTTC.

The chain carries TRBV7-8 and TRBJ2-7, with TRBD1 matching 9 bases. Germline CDR1 SGHVS, CDR2 FQNEAQ. Unmatched junction bases numbered 8, after V lost 4 bases and J lost 7 bases. CDR3 length equals 14 residues. The CDR3 reads CASSSGQGYGEQYF. The CDR3 DNA sequence: TGTGCCAGCAGCTCGGGACAGGGTTATGGGGAGCAGTACTTC.

This clone was seen only once. In the same sample, other DNA sequences code for this CDR3. J is TRBJ2-5 and V is TRBV7-3; TRBD2 aligns across 8 bases. Germline V gene lookup returns CDR1 SGHTA and CDR2 FQGTGA. The J segment lost 5 bases and the V segment lost 3 bases, leaving 8 bases of the junction unmatched. The CDR3 consists of 15 residues. This CDR3 is CASSFGSGSGETQYF. Here the CDR3 DNA reads TGTGCCAGCAGCTTTGGAAGCGGGAGCGGTGAGACCCAGTACTTC.

The chain recombines TRBV9 with TRBJ2-1; 8 nucleotides agree with TRBD2. With V trimmed by 2 bases and J by 8 bases, 6 bases remained unmatched. Germline CDR1 reads SGDLS; CDR2 reads YYNGEE. The CDR3 has 14 amino acids. The CDR3 sequence is CASSVSGRGHEQFF. The DNA of the CDR3 is TGTGCCAGCAGCGTCAGCGGGAGAGGGCATGAGCAGTTCTTC.

This sequence joins TRBV2 and TRBJ1-1; possible D gene TRBD1, 5 bases. V shed 8 bases and J shed 6 bases, with 13 bases lying between them. The CDR3 totals 12 residues. Germline V gene lookup returns CDR1 SNHLY and CDR2 FYNNEI. The CDR3 here is CASRAKGSEAFF. CDR3 sequence (DNA): TGTGCCAGCCGGGCGAAGGGGTCTGAAGCTTTCTTT. The full variable domain, its missing parts supplied by reference TRBV2 and TRBJ1-1, is EPEVTQTPSHQVTQMGQEVILRCVPISNHLYFYWYRQILGQKVEFLVSFYNNEISEKSEIFDDQFSVERPDGSNFTLKIRSTKLEDSAMYFCASRAKGSEAFFGQGTRLTVV.